This T cell receptor (beta chain) derives from a study of T cells after yellow fever vaccination. Ten or more counts support this clonotype. TCRdb reprocessed the 5' RACE reads via MiXCR and lists one record per CDR3 protein. The sample carries 300,000 to 450,000 distinct CDR3 sequences, less than 9.5% recorded once. The CDR3 spans 12 residues. Trimming removed 5 bases at V and 3 bases at J, with 7 bases between. This chain uses TRBV12-3 or TRBV12-4 with TRBJ1-2; D may be TRBD1 (5 bases). The receptor was derived from a young man who received the YFV17D yellow fever vaccine. Sequenced here: PBMCs, sampled 35 to 50 days after the first yellow fever vaccination. The CDR3 reads CASSRGDYGYTF. DNA for the CDR3: TGTGCCAGCAGTAGAGGGGACTATGGCTACACCTTC.